A selection of T cell receptor beta chains follows, all from one sample in a study of blood T cell repertoires in COVID-19. TCRdb's copy holds only in-frame clones and misses some; the assay was immunoSEQ multiplex PCR. The profile shows fewer than 95,000 clones, 88% of them singletons. The sequenced sample consisted of peripheral blood. The receptor set was obtained from a woman of 80 years or more with acute or convalescent COVID-19. The CDR3 runs from the conserved cysteine through the conserved F or W. The D gene is left open where the match is weak. Where a row states a size, it is once, few, many or the class of an expanded clone; other rows omit it.

d_gene: .
j_gene: TRBJ2-6
v_gene: TRBV6-5
abundance: .
CDR3aa: CASSSLSSGANVLTF
CDR3nt: TGTGCCAGCAGTTCCCTGAGCTCTGGGGCCAACGTCCTGACTTTC

d_gene: .
j_gene: TRBJ2-1
v_gene: TRBV18
abundance: .
CDR3aa: CASSPFTNVGEQFF
CDR3nt: TGTGCCAGCTCACCTTTTACCAACGTGGGCGAGCAGTTCTTC

d_gene: TRBD2
j_gene: TRBJ2-5
v_gene: TRBV19
abundance: .
CDR3aa: CASSIGFASGYQETQYF
CDR3nt: TGTGCCAGTAGTATAGGGTTTGCTAGCGGGTACCAAGAGACCCAGTACTTC

d_gene: .
j_gene: TRBJ2-1
v_gene: TRBV6-4
abundance: .
CDR3aa: CASSDDQGGNEQFF
CDR3nt: TGTGCCAGCAGTGACGACCAGGGTGGCAATGAGCAGTTCTTC

d_gene: .
j_gene: TRBJ1-1
v_gene: TRBV6-2/TRBV6-3
abundance: .
CDR3aa: CASSSQGYGVSAFF
CDR3nt: TGTGCCAGCAGTTCTCAGGGGTACGGGGTTTCGGCTTTCTTT

d_gene: .
j_gene: TRBJ2-7
v_gene: TRBV6-1
abundance: .
CDR3aa: CASSEGGRIYEQYF
CDR3nt: TGTGCCAGCAGTGAAGGGGGCAGGATCTACGAGCAGTACTTC

d_gene: TRBD1
j_gene: TRBJ1-5
v_gene: TRBV6-2/TRBV6-3
abundance: .
CDR3aa: CASSQGQIITQPQHF
CDR3nt: TGTGCCAGCAGCCAGGGACAGATTATCACTCAGCCCCAGCATTTT

d_gene: .
j_gene: TRBJ1-2
v_gene: TRBV28
abundance: .
CDR3aa: CASSVTTASYGYTF
CDR3nt: TGTGCCAGCAGTGTTACGACAGCATCCTATGGCTACACCTTC

d_gene: TRBD2
j_gene: TRBJ2-1
v_gene: TRBV12-3/TRBV12-4
abundance: few
CDR3aa: CASRPGTSALFF
CDR3nt: TGTGCCAGCAGACCCGGGACTAGCGCCTTGTTCTTC

d_gene: .
j_gene: TRBJ2-1
v_gene: TRBV4-2
abundance: .
CDR3aa: CASSQGAGGTSGHSYNEQFF
CDR3nt: TGTGCCAGCAGCCAAGGCGCAGGGGGCACTAGCGGGCACTCCTACAATGAGCAGTTCTTC

d_gene: TRBD2
j_gene: TRBJ2-3
v_gene: TRBV19
abundance: .
CDR3aa: CASSTLAGFTDTQYF
CDR3nt: TGTGCCAGTTCGACTCTAGCGGGCTTCACAGATACGCAGTATTTT

d_gene: .
j_gene: TRBJ1-5
v_gene: TRBV18
abundance: once
CDR3aa: CASSPGAGNQPQHF
CDR3nt: TGTGCCAGCTCACCAGGGGCAGGCAATCAGCCCCAGCATTTT

d_gene: .
j_gene: TRBJ2-1
v_gene: TRBV9
abundance: .
CDR3aa: CASSVDAGAYNEQFF
CDR3nt: TGTGCCAGCAGCGTAGACGCGGGCGCCTACAATGAGCAGTTCTTC

d_gene: TRBD1
j_gene: TRBJ1-1
v_gene: TRBV6-5
abundance: .
CDR3aa: CASGDRVATEAFF
CDR3nt: TGTGCCAGCGGGGACAGGGTCGCCACTGAAGCTTTCTTT

d_gene: .
j_gene: TRBJ2-3
v_gene: TRBV5-1
abundance: .
CDR3aa: CASSPPSDTQYF
CDR3nt: TGCGCCAGCAGCCCCCCCTCAGATACGCAGTATTTT

d_gene: TRBD1
j_gene: TRBJ1-1
v_gene: TRBV28
abundance: once
CDR3aa: CASRSGGGSTEAFF
CDR3nt: TGTGCCAGCAGATCGGGAGGGGGCAGTACTGAAGCTTTCTTT

d_gene: .
j_gene: TRBJ1-3
v_gene: TRBV5-1
abundance: .
CDR3aa: CASSLDGSSGNTIYF
CDR3nt: TGCGCCAGCAGCTTGGACGGGAGCTCTGGAAACACCATATATTTT

d_gene: .
j_gene: TRBJ2-5
v_gene: TRBV5-1
abundance: .
CDR3aa: CASSPSGSQETQYF
CDR3nt: TGCGCCAGCAGCCCCTCAGGGTCCCAAGAGACCCAGTACTTC

d_gene: .
j_gene: TRBJ2-2
v_gene: TRBV6-5
abundance: .
CDR3aa: CASSLRQYGELFF
CDR3nt: TGTGCCAGCAGCCTTAGACAGTACGGGGAGCTGTTTTTT

d_gene: .
j_gene: TRBJ1-4
v_gene: TRBV12-1
abundance: .
CDR3aa: CASSFVSGHENEKLFF
CDR3nt: TGTGCCAGCAGCTTTGTCTCTGGACATGAGAATGAAAAACTGTTTTTT

d_gene: TRBD2
j_gene: TRBJ2-3
v_gene: TRBV6-5
abundance: .
CDR3aa: CASRPSGSTDTQYF
CDR3nt: TGTGCCAGCAGACCTAGCGGTAGCACAGATACGCAGTATTTT

d_gene: TRBD1
j_gene: TRBJ2-5
v_gene: TRBV6-6
abundance: .
CDR3aa: CASRPGQGPSETQYF
CDR3nt: TGTGCCAGCAGACCTGGACAGGGGCCAAGCGAGACCCAGTACTTC

d_gene: TRBD2
j_gene: TRBJ2-7
v_gene: TRBV2
abundance: .
CDR3aa: CASASGAYEQYF
CDR3nt: TGTGCCAGCGCTAGCGGCGCTTACGAGCAGTACTTC

d_gene: TRBD1
j_gene: TRBJ2-4
v_gene: TRBV25-1
abundance: once
CDR3aa: CASSATETGGIIQYF
CDR3nt: TGTGCCAGCAGTGCAACCGAGACAGGGGGCATCATTCAGTACTTC

d_gene: TRBD1
j_gene: TRBJ1-1
v_gene: TRBV14
abundance: .
CDR3aa: CASSQGGTGRKAFF
CDR3nt: TGTGCCAGCAGCCAAGGCGGGACAGGACGAAAAGCTTTCTTT

d_gene: .
j_gene: TRBJ1-6
v_gene: TRBV30
abundance: few
CDR3aa: CAWSSGQNYNSPLHF
CDR3nt: TGTGCCTGGAGTAGCGGACAGAACTATAATTCACCCCTCCACTTT

d_gene: TRBD2
j_gene: TRBJ2-1
v_gene: TRBV19
abundance: .
CDR3aa: CASSGGLAGGPVEQFF
CDR3nt: TGTGCCAGTAGTGGAGGACTAGCGGGAGGGCCGGTTGAGCAGTTCTTC

d_gene: .
j_gene: TRBJ1-3
v_gene: TRBV4-3
abundance: .
CDR3aa: CASSQVAGVSSGNTIYF
CDR3nt: TGCGCCAGCAGCCAAGTAGCAGGGGTAAGCTCTGGAAACACCATATATTTT

d_gene: TRBD2
j_gene: TRBJ2-5
v_gene: TRBV7-7
abundance: few
CDR3aa: CASSSVSGSGETQYF
CDR3nt: TGTGCTAGCAGCTCCGTTAGCGGGAGCGGGGAGACCCAGTACTTC

d_gene: .
j_gene: TRBJ2-2
v_gene: TRBV9
abundance: .
CDR3aa: CASSVVPGQFTGELFF
CDR3nt: TGTGCCAGCAGCGTAGTACCCGGACAATTCACCGGGGAGCTGTTTTTT

d_gene: TRBD1
j_gene: TRBJ1-1
v_gene: TRBV4-2
abundance: .
CDR3aa: CASSRRDRGPDTEAFF
CDR3nt: TGTGCCAGCAGCCGGAGGGACAGGGGTCCGGACACTGAAGCTTTCTTT

d_gene: TRBD2
j_gene: TRBJ2-3
v_gene: TRBV27
abundance: once
CDR3aa: CASYTTSRGGNTQYF
CDR3nt: TGTGCCAGCTACACTACCTCCCGGGGGGGGAATACGCAGTATTTT

d_gene: .
j_gene: TRBJ2-3
v_gene: TRBV5-1
abundance: .
CDR3aa: CASSLGTATDTQYF
CDR3nt: TGCGCCAGCAGCTTGGGGACAGCCACAGATACGCAGTATTTT

d_gene: TRBD1
j_gene: TRBJ2-7
v_gene: TRBV5-5
abundance: .
CDR3aa: CASSLAPGGSYEQYF
CDR3nt: TGTGCCAGCAGCTTGGCCCCAGGGGGCAGCTACGAGCAGTACTTC

d_gene: .
j_gene: TRBJ1-1
v_gene: TRBV5-1
abundance: few
CDR3aa: CASSLADDRQHMNTEAFF
CDR3nt: TGCGCCAGCAGCTTGGCCGATGACAGGCAGCACATGAACACTGAAGCTTTCTTT

d_gene: .
j_gene: TRBJ1-1
v_gene: TRBV5-1
abundance: .
CDR3aa: CASSLRGEREAFF
CDR3nt: TGCGCCAGCAGCCTCCGGGGAGAGAGAGAAGCTTTCTTT

d_gene: TRBD2
j_gene: TRBJ2-1
v_gene: TRBV20-1
abundance: .
CDR3aa: CSASWRRVAGGNEQFF
CDR3nt: TGCAGTGCTAGTTGGAGGAGGGTAGCGGGGGGCAATGAGCAGTTCTTC

d_gene: .
j_gene: TRBJ2-3
v_gene: TRBV19
abundance: .
CDR3aa: CASSLGRGGLTDTQYF
CDR3nt: TGTGCCAGTAGTCTAGGGAGGGGGGGCCTCACAGATACGCAGTATTTT

d_gene: .
j_gene: TRBJ2-7
v_gene: TRBV10-3
abundance: .
CDR3aa: CAISELGAGEQYF
CDR3nt: TGTGCCATCAGTGAGTTGGGGGCAGGCGAGCAGTACTTC

d_gene: .
j_gene: TRBJ1-1
v_gene: TRBV4-3
abundance: .
CDR3aa: CASSLEAGKGTEAFF
CDR3nt: TGCGCCAGCAGCCTAGAAGCAGGGAAGGGAACTGAAGCTTTCTTT

d_gene: .
j_gene: TRBJ2-5
v_gene: TRBV5-1
abundance: .
CDR3aa: CASSLVAAQETQYF
CDR3nt: TGCGCCAGCAGCTTGGTAGCAGCCCAAGAGACCCAGTACTTC

d_gene: .
j_gene: TRBJ2-7
v_gene: TRBV6-6
abundance: .
CDR3aa: CASRDWGTFTSYEQYF
CDR3nt: TGTGCCAGCAGAGATTGGGGGACATTTACCTCCTACGAGCAGTACTTC

d_gene: TRBD1
j_gene: TRBJ2-2
v_gene: TRBV18
abundance: few
CDR3aa: CASSPRPADRGTGELFF
CDR3nt: TGTGCCAGCTCACCACGCCCGGCGGACAGGGGCACCGGGGAGCTGTTTTTT

d_gene: .
j_gene: TRBJ1-1
v_gene: TRBV5-6
abundance: few
CDR3aa: CASSFQGRGKGNTEAFF
CDR3nt: TGTGCCAGCAGCTTTCAGGGTCGGGGGAAAGGGAACACTGAAGCTTTCTTT

d_gene: .
j_gene: TRBJ1-5
v_gene: TRBV4-2
abundance: .
CDR3aa: CASSQDYSGGRTSNQPQHF
CDR3nt: TGTGCCAGCAGCCAAGATTATTCGGGGGGCAGGACAAGCAATCAGCCCCAGCATTTT

d_gene: .
j_gene: TRBJ2-3
v_gene: TRBV5-6
abundance: .
CDR3aa: CASSLPGMGTDTQYF
CDR3nt: TGTGCCAGCAGCTTGCCAGGGATGGGCACAGATACGCAGTATTTT

d_gene: TRBD1
j_gene: TRBJ1-3
v_gene: TRBV5-1
abundance: .
CDR3aa: CASRLGTAKSSGNTIYF
CDR3nt: TGCGCCAGCAGGCTTGGGACAGCCAAATCCTCTGGAAACACCATATATTTT

d_gene: TRBD2
j_gene: TRBJ2-4
v_gene: TRBV6-2/TRBV6-3
abundance: .
CDR3aa: CASSYSTGTSGETKNIQYF
CDR3nt: TGTGCCAGCAGTTACTCCACCGGGACTAGCGGGGAGACCAAAAACATTCAGTACTTC

d_gene: .
j_gene: TRBJ2-2
v_gene: TRBV9
abundance: .
CDR3aa: CASSNGPNTGELFF
CDR3nt: TGTGCCAGCAGTAACGGTCCTAACACCGGGGAGCTGTTTTTT

d_gene: TRBD1
j_gene: TRBJ1-2
v_gene: TRBV5-1
abundance: .
CDR3aa: CASSLGTGDYGYTF
CDR3nt: TGCGCCAGCAGCTTGGGGACAGGAGATTATGGCTACACCTTC

d_gene: TRBD1
j_gene: TRBJ2-1
v_gene: TRBV6-5
abundance: .
CDR3aa: CASSYAGQGSNEQFF
CDR3nt: TGTGCCAGCAGTTATGCGGGACAGGGAAGTAATGAGCAGTTCTTC

d_gene: .
j_gene: TRBJ2-2
v_gene: TRBV18
abundance: .
CDR3aa: CASSPPVGQGTGELFF
CDR3nt: TGTGCCAGCTCACCACCGGTGGGCCAGGGGACCGGGGAGCTGTTTTTT

d_gene: TRBD2
j_gene: TRBJ2-1
v_gene: TRBV6-5
abundance: .
CDR3aa: CASRGTSGNNEQFF
CDR3nt: TGTGCCAGCAGAGGGACTAGCGGGAACAATGAGCAGTTCTTC

d_gene: TRBD1
j_gene: TRBJ1-5
v_gene: TRBV10-1
abundance: .
CDR3aa: CASGTGSQPQHF
CDR3nt: TGCGCCAGCGGGACAGGGAGTCAGCCCCAGCATTTT

d_gene: TRBD1
j_gene: TRBJ1-4
v_gene: TRBV27
abundance: .
CDR3aa: CASSIGTGPQKLFF
CDR3nt: TGTGCCAGCAGTATAGGGACAGGGCCCCAAAAACTGTTTTTT